The clone carrying this T cell receptor (beta chain) was counted between two and nine times. Its antigen remains unidentified. The source of the sample is a study of T-cell reconstitution after alpha-beta-depleted transplantation in children. Study-wide results and caveats: Newly produced T cells mostly accounted for T-cell counts and diversity one year post-transplant. Some patients showed high day-60 TCRbeta diversity, which derived from surviving recipient T cells and thymic progenitors.

V shed 3 bases and J shed 5 bases, with 10 bases lying between them. Germline V CDR1 and CDR2: SQVTM, ANQGSEA. CDR3 length: 12 residues. TCRbeta library construction was performed incorporating unique molecular identifiers. Via MiXCR, TCRdb re-called the PCR reads, giving one row per CDR3 protein. This table holds about a million distinct CDR3 sequences, 25% to 30% found once. V gene TRBV29-1 combines with J gene TRBJ1-1; D not certain. The sequence was obtained from a boy under three years old who had a stem cell transplant for SCID, so the T cells may come from the graft donor. Sequencing used PBMCs, mostly from graft donor cells, obtained 360 days after TCRalphabeta/CD19-depleted stem cell transplant. CDR3 bases: TGCAGCGTTGAGGTCCTTAAAACTGAAGCTTTCTTT. Amino acid sequence: CSVEVLKTEAFF.